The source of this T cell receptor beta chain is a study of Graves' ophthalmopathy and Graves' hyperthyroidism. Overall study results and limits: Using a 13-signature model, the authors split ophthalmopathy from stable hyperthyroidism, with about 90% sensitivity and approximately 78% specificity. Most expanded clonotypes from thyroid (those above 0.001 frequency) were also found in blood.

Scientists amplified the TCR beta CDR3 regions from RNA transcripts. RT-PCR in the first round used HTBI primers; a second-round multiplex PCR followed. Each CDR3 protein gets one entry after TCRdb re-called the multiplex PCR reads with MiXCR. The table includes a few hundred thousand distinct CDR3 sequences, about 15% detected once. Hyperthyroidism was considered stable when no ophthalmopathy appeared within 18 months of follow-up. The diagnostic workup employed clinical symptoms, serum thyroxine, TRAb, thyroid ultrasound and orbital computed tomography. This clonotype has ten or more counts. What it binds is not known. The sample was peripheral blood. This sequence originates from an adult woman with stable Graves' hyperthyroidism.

The CDR3 spells CASSQEAAQFYEQYF. DNA for the CDR3: TGCGCCAGCAGCCAAGAAGCTGCACAGTTCTACGAGCAGTACTTC. The chain has TRBV4-3 and TRBJ2-7, with D unclear. V was shortened by 0 bases and J by 3 bases, with 12 bases between the two germline ends. CDR3 size: 15 residues. In germline, CDR1 is LGHNA, CDR2 YSLEER.